A selection of T cell receptor beta chains follows, all from one sample in a study of technical replicates of blood from a handful of donors. Repertoires were generated with immunoSEQ multiplex PCR, while TCRdb's copy carries only in-frame clones and drops some. The table lists 70,000 or so clones, 75% to 90% of them singletons. Specimen: PBMCs. The receptors derive from a human donor in good health. Some clones in this sample may be carry-over from other donors' samples. Each CDR3 is given with its conserved first and last residue. D genes are given only for firm matches. Clone size is shown for a subset of rows, as once, few, many or a class of expanded clone.

V gene,J gene,D gene,clone size,CDR3 DNA,CDR3 protein
TRBV25-1,TRBJ2-1,TRBD2,once,TGTGCCAGCAGTGAGGGACTAATCTACAATGAGCAGTTCTTC,CASSEGLIYNEQFF
TRBV21-1,TRBJ1-4,NA,NA,TGTGCCAGCAAGGGACAGCTAGCAACTAATGAAAAACTGTTTTTT,CASKGQLATNEKLFF
TRBV6-1,TRBJ1-5,NA,NA,TGTGCCAGCAGTGATGGGCAGTATAGCAATCAGCCCCAGCATTTT,CASSDGQYSNQPQHF
TRBV15,TRBJ2-1,TRBD1,NA,TGTGCCACCAGCAGAGGGACAGGGGGCAATGAGCAGTTCTTC,CATSRGTGGNEQFF
TRBV2,TRBJ2-3,TRBD2,NA,TGTGCCAGCAGTGAAGGGGGACTAGCGGCAGATACGCAGTATTTT,CASSEGGLAADTQYF
TRBV5-6,TRBJ1-2,TRBD1,NA,TGTGCCAGCAGCTTGGGACAGGGGGCGCGCGGCTACACCTTC,CASSLGQGARGYTF
TRBV4-3,TRBJ2-1,NA,NA,TGCGCCAGCAGCCAAGGCACCCTCGGGGGCAATGAGCAGTTCTTC,CASSQGTLGGNEQFF
TRBV7-8,TRBJ2-4,TRBD2,NA,TGTGCCAGCAGCTCCGGAAGAACAGGGCTAGCGGGGGACATTCAGTACTTC,CASSSGRTGLAGDIQYF
TRBV18,TRBJ1-6,NA,NA,TGTGCCAGCTCACCAGTGGCTCCTAGCTCCTATAATTCACCCCTCCACTTT,CASSPVAPSSYNSPLHF
TRBV2,TRBJ2-4,TRBD2,NA,TGTGCCAGCAGTCCGTCGACTAGCGGGGGAAAGATTATAGCCAAAAACATTCAGTACTTC,CASSPSTSGGKIIAKNIQYF
TRBV19,TRBJ1-1,NA,once,TGTGCCAGTAGCTCGTCAGGGATTTTGGCCACTGAAGCTTTCTTT,CASSSSGILATEAFF
TRBV9,TRBJ1-1,NA,few,TGTGCCAGCAGCGTAGTTACAGCAAACACTGAAGCTTTCTTT,CASSVVTANTEAFF
TRBV4-1,TRBJ2-7,TRBD1,NA,TGCGCCAGCAGCCAAGTTCTGGGGGGACAGGGCGTAGAGCAGTACTTC,CASSQVLGGQGVEQYF
TRBV7-8,TRBJ1-2,NA,NA,TGTGCCAGCAGCTCGGTCCAGGGAACGGGCTACACCTTC,CASSSVQGTGYTF